This T cell receptor (beta chain) was sequenced during a study of OX40 agonist ivuxolimab in advanced cancers. Overall study: Patients with hepatocellular carcinoma, melanoma, renal cell or head and neck cancer made up the dose-escalation patients. Patients achieving partial responses numbered three: one hepatocellular carcinoma case and two cutaneous melanoma cases.

Profiling relied on immunoSEQ multiplex PCR, and the TCRdb table lists in-frame clones only, not all of them. The data hold about 100,000 clones, with about 90% observed a single time. Notes on the study in general: Expanded clones belonging to CD8+ T cells outnumbered, on average, those of CD4+.

A note on this clone: Its target is not known.

Looked up from germline, CDR1 is SGDLS and CDR2 is YYNGEE. The trim removed 3 bases at V and 5 bases at J, leaving 14 bases unmatched. The CDR3 spans 19 residues. This specimen was CD4+ or CD8+ T cells sorted from blood, taken in a trial of the OX40 agonist ivuxolimab. The clonotype originates from an adult with an advanced solid tumor such as melanoma, head and neck, liver or kidney cancer. The V and J genes are TRBV9 and TRBJ2-2, with 12 bases fitting TRBD1. This CDR3 is CASSGLGTGGSIGTGELFF. DNA for the CDR3: TGTGCCAGCAGCGGTCTCGGGACAGGGGGCAGTATCGGGACCGGGGAGCTGTTTTTT.